A single sample gave rise to the 29 T cell receptor beta chains below, sequenced in a study of early T cells in non-severe SARS-CoV-2 infection. TCRdb re-derived calls from the 5' RACE reads in MiXCR, one entry per CDR3 protein. Seen here are approximately 76,000 distinct CDR3 sequences, roughly an eighth observed once, and the top ten hold approximately 2.4%. The sequenced sample was whole blood. Receptor source: an adult who was a healthcare worker with PCR-confirmed SARS-CoV-2 infection or an uninfected control (not recorded which).

The V and J genes are TRBV29-1 and TRBJ2-2; D unclear. The V gene lost 7 bases and the J gene lost 6 bases, with 18 bases spanning the gap. This CDR3 comprises 14 residues. CDR1 is SQVTM and CDR2 is ANQGSEA in the germline V gene. This CDR3 is CSALKLFGAGELFF. The CDR3 bases are TGCAGCGCCCTAAAACTGTTTGGGGCCGGGGAGCTGTTTTTT.

In its sample, this clonotype was seen many times. J is TRBJ2-1 and V is TRBV18, with 9 bases that match TRBD2. J lost 7 bases, V lost 1 base, and 8 bases had no gene match. In germline, CDR1 is KGHSH, CDR2 LQKENI. This CDR3 is built from 16 residues. The CDR3 loop reads CASSPQSLAGINEQFF. Here the CDR3 DNA reads TGTGCCAGCTCACCACAATCCCTAGCGGGGATTAATGAGCAGTTCTTC. Variable domain in full (rest from reference TRBV18 and TRBJ2-1): NAGVMQNPRHLVRRRGQEARLRCSPMKGHSHVYWYRQLPEEGLKFMVYLQKENIIDESGMPKERFSAEFPKEGPSILRIQQVVRGDSAAYFCASSPQSLAGINEQFFGPGTRLTVL.

Concerning this clonotype itself: The germline gene is not matched at one end of the junction; a read error may be the cause. The genes are TRBV7-9 and TRBJ1-3; D is unclear. Per the germline V gene, CDR1 is SEHNR and CDR2 is FQNEAQ (reference sequence). The CDR3 is made up of 18 amino acids. The CDR3 nucleotides are TGTGCCAGCAGCTTAGGATTTGCTTCAGCTAACTCTGAAAACACCATATATTTT. Its protein product is CASSLGFASANSENTIYF.

This clonotype was seen a handful of times. The chain combines TRBV27 with TRBJ2-1; the match to TRBD2 covers 12 bases. CDR3 length: 15 amino acids. V shed 2 bases, J shed 9 bases, and the junction held 5 bases outside the gene matches. Germline V gene sequence: CDR1 MNHEY, CDR2 SMNVEV (reference sequence). The CDR3 spells CASSLILAGGREQFF. CDR3 nucleotides: TGTGCCAGCAGTTTAATCCTAGCGGGGGGGCGTGAGCAGTTCTTC.

Ten or more counts support this clonotype. V is TRBV10-1 and J is TRBJ2-5; D unclear. Germline V gives CDR1 WNHNN, CDR2 SYGVQD (reference sequence). Trimming took 2 bases from V and 8 from J, leaving 0 bases between them. The CDR3 is 9 amino acids. The CDR3 nucleotides are TGCGCCAGCAGTGAGACCCAGTACTTC. This translates into CASSETQYF.

The rearrangement joins TRBV2 to TRBJ1-4; 9 bases are a match to TRBD1. The germline V gene encodes CDR1 SNHLY and CDR2 FYNNEI. V dropped 7 bases and J dropped 8; count of bases not matched to a gene: 8. The CDR3 runs to 14 residues. The CDR3 bases are TGTGCCAGCACCCCGGGGACAGGGTACGAAAAACTGTTTTTT. It is translated as CASTPGTGYEKLFF.

V and J are TRBV11-2 and TRBJ2-7; 11 nucleotides agree with TRBD1. The germline V gene has CDR1 SGHAT and CDR2 FQNNGV. Trimming took 5 bases from V and 3 from J; bases not matched to a gene: 9. The CDR3 spans 16 residues. The CDR3 here is CASSPYSGTGGYEQYF. The DNA for the CDR3 is TGTGCCAGCAGCCCGTACTCTGGGACAGGGGGCTACGAGCAGTACTTC.

The V call is TRBV12-3 or TRBV12-4, the J call TRBJ1-1, with D tentatively TRBD1 (5 bases). The CDR3 length is 13 residues. The V gene lost 6 bases and the J gene lost 4 bases, with 12 bases spanning the gap. The CDR3 coding sequence is TGTGCCAGCAGATCCACGGGGGGCACTGAAGCTTTCTTT. Translation gives CASRSTGGTEAFF.

The chain joins TRBV29-1 to TRBJ2-3; no firm D call. Per germline, CDR1 SQVTM and CDR2 ANQGSEA. The CDR3 consists of 13 residues. Trimming removed 6 bases from V and 0 bases from J, with 10 bases in between. In DNA, the CDR3 is TGCAGCGTAACCGGGCCCAGCACAGATACGCAGTATTTT. This gives the protein CSVTGPSTDTQYF.

This clonotype occurred a few times. The chain joins TRBV3-1 to TRBJ1-1; D remains unclear. Trimming cost V 4 bases and J 11 bases, with 14 bases left between them. The germline V gene has CDR1 LGHDT and CDR2 YNNKEL (reference sequence). This CDR3 spans 12 amino acids. CDR3 nucleotide sequence: TGTGCCAGCAGCCCCGCAGCGGGAGGGGCTTTCTTT. Translation: CASSPAAGGAFF.

The rearrangement joins TRBV28 to TRBJ2-5, with 9 bases identical to TRBD2. This CDR3 is 13 amino acids long. V shed 6 bases, J shed 5 bases, and the junction held 4 bases outside the gene matches. Germline assignment: CDR1 MDHEN and CDR2 SYDVKM. As DNA, the CDR3 is TGTGCCAGCAGAGCTAGCGGGAAGGAGACCCAGTACTTC. This sequence encodes CASRASGKETQYF.

This clonotype came up a few times. The chain couples TRBV5-1 to TRBJ1-2, with D uncertain. Trimming pared 3 bases from V and 3 bases from J, leaving 12 bases between. From germline, CDR1 is SGHRS and CDR2 YFSETQ. CDR3 size: 14 residues. Written as DNA, the CDR3 is TGCGCCAGCAGCTCCCGGCCGTCTGACTATGGCTACACCTTC. Protein product: CASSSRPSDYGYTF.

V gene TRBV29-1 combines with J gene TRBJ2-6; TRBD1 aligns across 10 bases. The CDR3 consists of 16 residues. Germline V lookup: CDR1 SQVTM, CDR2 ANQGSEA. The ends lost 6 bases at V and 1 base at J; junction bases unmatched: 6. In nucleotides, the CDR3 is TGCAGCGTGGCCGGGACAGGGGATTCTGGGGCCAACGTCCTGACTTTC. Translating gives CSVAGTGDSGANVLTF.

Note on this clonotype: Mismatch with germline at one junction end may stem from a read error. The CDR3 coding sequence is TGTGTCAGCAGGTACACAGGGGCCGAGCAGTACTTC. It encodes CVSRYTGAEQYF. V is TRBV28 and J is TRBJ2-7; 7 bases match TRBD1. Germline V gene lookup returns CDR1 MDHEN and CDR2 SYDVKM. The CDR3 spans 12 residues.

The sample holds a few counts of this clonotype. V gene TRBV11-1 combines with J gene TRBJ2-1, with 7 bases fitting TRBD2. Trimming at V came to 1 base and at J to 9 bases, leaving 3 bases not matched to a gene. The CDR3 is 13 residues long. Germline V gene sequence: CDR1 SGHAT, CDR2 FQDESV (reference sequence). The CDR3 DNA sequence: TGTGCCAGCAGCTTAGAGCTAGCGGCTGAGCAGTTCTTC. Its translation: CASSLELAAEQFF.

This clonotype came up many times. The CDR3 nucleotides are TGTGCCTGGAGTGCGACAGGGTGGGTGGACGAGCAGTACTTC. This sequence encodes CAWSATGWVDEQYF. The chain recombines TRBV30 with TRBJ2-7; 7 bases are a match to TRBD1. Per the germline V gene, CDR1 is GTSNPN and CDR2 is SVGIG (reference sequence). This CDR3 has 14 amino acids. Trimming cost V 1 base and J 5 bases; bases outside gene matches: 8.

This clonotype was seen a few times. J is TRBJ2-4 and V is TRBV15, with 9 nucleotides matching TRBD1. The length of the CDR3 is 16 residues. Trimming took 5 bases from V and 0 from J; bases not matched to a gene: 5. Germline values: CDR1 LNHNV, CDR2 YYDKDF (reference sequence). The CDR3 region has the DNA TGTGCCACCAGCCCCCGGGACAGGGTAGCCAAAAACATTCAGTACTTC. Translation gives CATSPRDRVAKNIQYF.

The chain links TRBV10-3 to TRBJ2-3; 9 nucleotides agree with TRBD1. CDR1 is ENHRY and CDR2 is SYGVKD in the germline V gene. Trimming took 5 bases from V and 6 from J; bases not matched to a gene: 6. The CDR3 runs to 14 residues. The CDR3 sequence: CAISPTGGHDTQYF. The CDR3, as DNA: TGTGCCATCAGTCCGACAGGGGGGCATGATACGCAGTATTTT.

This clonotype was recorded a few times. The chain uses TRBV5-4 and TRBJ2-7; D not certain. The length of the CDR3 is 15 residues. Germline assignment: CDR1 SGHNT and CDR2 YYREEE (reference sequence). Trimming pared 0 bases from V and 5 bases from J, leaving 15 bases between. The CDR3 nucleotides are TGTGCCAGCAGCTTGGAAAGGACCCTTCCGCACGAGCAGTACTTC. It yields the protein CASSLERTLPHEQYF. Drawing the rest from reference TRBV5-4 and TRBJ2-7, the complete variable domain is ETGVTQSPTHLIKTRGQQVTLRCSSQSGHNTVSWYQQALGQGPQFIFQYYREEENGRGNFPPRFSGLQFPNYSSELNVNALELDDSALYLCASSLERTLPHEQYFGPGTRLTVT.

This clonotype was detected a few times. V and J are TRBV5-1 and TRBJ1-6; 7 bases are shared with TRBD1. V was pared by 2 bases and J by 1 base, with 6 bases of the junction left unmatched. The CDR3 extends over 17 amino acids. Looked up from germline, CDR1 is SGHRS and CDR2 is YFSETQ. CDR3: CASSFDRVESYNSPLHF. Here the CDR3 DNA reads TGCGCCAGCAGCTTCGACAGGGTTGAATCCTATAATTCACCCCTCCACTTT.

This clonotype was recorded at least ten times. The chain uses TRBV7-6 and TRBJ1-5; D remains ambiguous. The germline V gene encodes CDR1 SGHVS and CDR2 FNYEAQ. The V end was cut by 2 bases, the J end by 1 base, with 15 bases between. The CDR3 runs 17 residues. CDR3 nucleotides: TGTGCCAGCAGCTTATCGGTATCCGCGGGAAGCAATCAGCCCCAGCATTTT. Protein product: CASSLSVSAGSNQPQHF. The full variable domain, rest sourced from reference TRBV7-6 and TRBJ1-5, is GAGVSQSPRYKVTKRGQDVALRCDPISGHVSLYWYRQALGQGPEFLTYFNYEAQQDKSGLPNDRFSAERPEGSISTLTIQRTEQRDSAMYRCASSLSVSAGSNQPQHFGDGTRLSIL.

The CDR3 DNA is TGTGCCAGCAGCCTATATCAGGGGGCAACTGAAGCTTTCTTT. It codes for CASSLYQGATEAFF. The chain uses TRBV12-3 or TRBV12-4 and TRBJ1-1; TRBD1 matches at 8 bases. The CDR3 totals 14 residues. Trimming cost V 6 bases and J 5 bases; bases outside gene matches: 8.

This clonotype has a count of ten or more. One end of the junction is discordant with germline, which a read error may explain. The V gene is TRBV29-1, the J gene TRBJ2-1, with D unclear. From germline, CDR1 is SQVTM and CDR2 ANQGSEA. CDR3 length: 13 amino acids. Here the CDR3 DNA reads TGCAGCGTTCAACCTAAAGGCAGCTACAATGAGGATTTC. Amino acid sequence: CSVQPKGSYNEDF.

V and J are TRBV6-5 and TRBJ1-4; a weak D match, TRBD1 (6 bases). The germline gives CDR1 MNHEY, CDR2 SVGAGI. This CDR3 is built from 14 residues. The germline V and J ends were trimmed by 2 bases and 10 bases, with 14 bases remaining between them. The CDR3 sequence is CASSYDRRSGKLFF. The CDR3 DNA follows: TGTGCCAGCAGTTACGACAGGCGTTCGGGAAAACTGTTTTTT.

Comments on this clonotype: The junction does not match germline at one end; this may be a read error. The chain is built from TRBV12-3 or TRBV12-4 and TRBJ2-7; D may match TRBD1 or TRBD2 (6 bases each). There are 15 residues in the CDR3. Here the CDR3 reads CASSLAPTWRGEQYF. In nucleotides, the CDR3 is TGTGCCAGCAGTCTAGCCCCGACTTGGAGGGGGGAGCAGTACTTC.

This clonotype was counted at least ten times. The CDR3 DNA is TGTGCCAGCAGTTTCATCACGGTTGACTATGGCTACACCTTC. Residues: CASSFITVDYGYTF. This chain uses TRBV12-3 or TRBV12-4 with TRBJ1-2; D gene uncertain. This CDR3 is 14 amino acids long. Trimming pared 3 bases from V and 3 bases from J, leaving 11 bases between.

This clonotype was picked up a small number of times. The chain has TRBV27 and TRBJ2-2, with TRBD2 matching 11 bases. Germline CDR1 MNHEY, CDR2 SMNVEV (reference sequence). V shed 2 bases, J shed 7 bases, and the junction held 3 bases outside the gene matches. This CDR3 spans 15 amino acids. CDR3 loop: CASSLTSGSIGELFF. CDR3 in DNA: TGTGCCAGCAGTTTAACTAGCGGGAGTATCGGGGAGCTGTTTTTT.

This clonotype appeared many times. The V call is TRBV25-1, the J call TRBJ1-6; perhaps TRBD1 as D (5 bases). The CDR3 loop spans 14 amino acids. Germline V gene lookup returns CDR1 MGHDK and CDR2 SYGVNS. Trimming removed 4 bases from V and 7 bases from J, with 11 bases in between. In DNA form, the CDR3 reads TGTGCCAGCAGTGTCGGGACTCTCAATTCACCCCTCCACTTT. Its translation: CASSVGTLNSPLHF.

In this sample, this clonotype turned up many times. The chain has TRBV29-1 and TRBJ2-1, with D perhaps being TRBD1 or TRBD2 (5 bases each). The germline V gene has CDR1 SQVTM and CDR2 ANQGSEA. V lost 0 bases, J lost 4 bases, and 10 bases lay in between. This CDR3 has 14 amino acids. The CDR3 region is CSVEDHRRYNEQFF. In nucleotides, the CDR3 is TGCAGCGTTGAAGATCACAGGAGGTACAATGAGCAGTTCTTC.